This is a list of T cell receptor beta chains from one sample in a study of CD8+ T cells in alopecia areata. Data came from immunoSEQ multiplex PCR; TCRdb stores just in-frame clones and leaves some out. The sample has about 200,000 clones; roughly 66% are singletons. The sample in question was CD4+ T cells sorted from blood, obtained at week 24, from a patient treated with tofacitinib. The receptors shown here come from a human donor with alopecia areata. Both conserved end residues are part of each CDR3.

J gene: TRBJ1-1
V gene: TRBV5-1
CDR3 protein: CASSTRTVNTEAFF

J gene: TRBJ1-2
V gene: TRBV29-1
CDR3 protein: CSVDGPAEGNYGYTF

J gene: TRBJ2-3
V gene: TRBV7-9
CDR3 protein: CASSPSTDTQYF

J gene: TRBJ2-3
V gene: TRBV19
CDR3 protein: CASSIGRLYTQYF

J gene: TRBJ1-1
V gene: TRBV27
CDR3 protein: CASRPRVSTEAFF

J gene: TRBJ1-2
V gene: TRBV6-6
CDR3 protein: CASSTQADYGYTF

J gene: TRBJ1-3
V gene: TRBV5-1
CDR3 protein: CASSLDQGASGNTIYF

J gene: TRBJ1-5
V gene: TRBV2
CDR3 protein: CASSVDRFGTLRGNQPQHF

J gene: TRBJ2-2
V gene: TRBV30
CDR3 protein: CAWSVTDTNTGELFF

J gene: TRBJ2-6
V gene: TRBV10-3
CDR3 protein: CAISESPGQGTTGANVLTF

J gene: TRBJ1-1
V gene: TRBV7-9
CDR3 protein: CASSFTGVRTEAFF

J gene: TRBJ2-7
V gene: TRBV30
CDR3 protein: CAWSTGAYEQYF

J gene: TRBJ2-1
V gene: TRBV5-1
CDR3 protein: CASSTGGDRGNSYNEQFF

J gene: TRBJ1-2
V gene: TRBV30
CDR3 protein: CAWSIRQENPYGYTF

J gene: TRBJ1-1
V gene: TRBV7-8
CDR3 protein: CASSSQGNRNTEAFF

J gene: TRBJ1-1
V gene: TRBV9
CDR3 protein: CASSVVRGANTEAFF

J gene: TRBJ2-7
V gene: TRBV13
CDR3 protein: CASSPLGLREQYF

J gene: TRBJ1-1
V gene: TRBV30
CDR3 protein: CAWSLELEAFF

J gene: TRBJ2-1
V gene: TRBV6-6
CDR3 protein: CASSNTGNEQFF

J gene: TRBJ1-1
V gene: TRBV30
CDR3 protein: CAWSRILGTEAFF

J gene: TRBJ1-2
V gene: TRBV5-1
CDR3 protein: CASSLVPSNYGYTF

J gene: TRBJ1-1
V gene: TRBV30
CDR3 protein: CAWSVGAQGTEAFF

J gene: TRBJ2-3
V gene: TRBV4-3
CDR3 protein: CASSQESTDTQYF

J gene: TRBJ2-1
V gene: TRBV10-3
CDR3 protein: CAIGGGAWDEQFF

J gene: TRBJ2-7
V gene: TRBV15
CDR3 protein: CATSEGTGRSYEQYF

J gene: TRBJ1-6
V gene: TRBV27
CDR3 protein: CASSLLGVGNSPLHF

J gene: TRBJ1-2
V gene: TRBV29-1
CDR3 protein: CSVEGFIETLSYGYTF

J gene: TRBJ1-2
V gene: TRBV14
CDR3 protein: CASSQAGQVEAGYTF

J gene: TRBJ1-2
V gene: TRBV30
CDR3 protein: CAWRKTSGGYTF

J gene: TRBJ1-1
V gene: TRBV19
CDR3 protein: CASSVQGGNTEAFF

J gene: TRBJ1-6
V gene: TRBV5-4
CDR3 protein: CASSQTGTAYSPLHF

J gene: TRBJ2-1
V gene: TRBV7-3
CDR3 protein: CASSPTSGGHNEQFF

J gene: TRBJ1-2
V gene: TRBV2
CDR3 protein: CASSENARGSRGYTF

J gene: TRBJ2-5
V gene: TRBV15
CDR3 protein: CATSGAEQETQYF

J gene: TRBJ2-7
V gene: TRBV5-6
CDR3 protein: CASTAGGSSYEQYF

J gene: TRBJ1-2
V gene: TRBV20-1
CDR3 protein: CSAPGVGGYTF

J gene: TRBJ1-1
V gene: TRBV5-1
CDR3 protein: CASSLDGPLRDATEAFF

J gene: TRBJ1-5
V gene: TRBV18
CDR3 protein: CASSRTGEGPQHF

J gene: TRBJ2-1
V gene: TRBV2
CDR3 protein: CASRADRANEQFF

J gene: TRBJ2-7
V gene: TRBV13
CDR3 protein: CASSSRGEQYF

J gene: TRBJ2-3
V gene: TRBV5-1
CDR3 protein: CASSLLLGQTDTQYF

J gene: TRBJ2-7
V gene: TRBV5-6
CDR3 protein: CASSFWGHPYEQYF

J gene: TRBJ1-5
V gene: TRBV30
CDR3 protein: CAWSVGGNQPQHF

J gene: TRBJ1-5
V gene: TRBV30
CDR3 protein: CAWSGASFGTDNQPQHF

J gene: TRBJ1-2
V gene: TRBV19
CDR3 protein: CASIQVGGSYGYTF

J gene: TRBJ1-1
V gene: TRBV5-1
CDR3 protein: CASSPVTGQNTEAFF

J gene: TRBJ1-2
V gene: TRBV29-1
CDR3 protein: CSVGISSFGYTF

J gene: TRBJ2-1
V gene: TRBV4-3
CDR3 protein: CASSQDLGGAYNEQFF

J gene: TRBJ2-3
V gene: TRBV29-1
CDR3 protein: CSVGTRLRADTQYF

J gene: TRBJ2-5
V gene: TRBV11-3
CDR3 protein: CASSLEGRAETQYF

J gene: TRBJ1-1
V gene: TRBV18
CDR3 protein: CASSPPLDRVYGNTEAFF

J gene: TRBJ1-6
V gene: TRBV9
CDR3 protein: CASSVSDFGDSPLHF

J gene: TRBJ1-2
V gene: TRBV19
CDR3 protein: CASSIGSLRANYGYTF

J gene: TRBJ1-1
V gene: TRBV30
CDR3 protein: CAWSVLGGNTEAFF

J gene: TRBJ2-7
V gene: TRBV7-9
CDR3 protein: CASSLWDRATYEQYF

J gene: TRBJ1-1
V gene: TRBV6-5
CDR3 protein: CASSRRDTEAFF

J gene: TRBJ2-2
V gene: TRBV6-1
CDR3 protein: CASSALDLGELFF